These 10 T cell receptor beta chains came from one sample sequenced in a study of post-analysis software for immune sequencing data. TCR beta cDNA libraries included unique molecular identifiers. TCRdb recomputed calls from the PCR reads with MiXCR, one row per CDR3 protein. The sample lists around 200,000 distinct CDR3 sequences; 25% to 30% were seen once. What these receptors recognize is not known. The study, taken as a whole, reports: TRBV segments more frequent in patients than in controls numbered five and included TRBV5-6, TRBV5-1 and TRBV20-1.

The sample comprised blood. Every receptor here comes from a girl aged 2 to 17 with multiple sclerosis.

This sequence joins TRBV28 and TRBJ2-1; D uncertain. Trimming removed 3 bases from V and 10 bases from J, with 7 bases in between. This CDR3 is 11 amino acids long. Per the germline V gene, CDR1 is MDHEN and CDR2 is SYDVKM. In nucleotides, the CDR3 is TGTGCCAGCAGTTTCCCTTACGAGCAGTTCTTC. Translating gives CASSFPYEQFF.

The chain has TRBV5-1 and TRBJ1-2, with no clear D. Per germline, CDR1 SGHRS and CDR2 YFSETQ. This CDR3 has 13 amino acids. With 7 bases removed from V and 8 bases from J, the gap between germline ends came to 18 bases. As DNA, the CDR3 is TGCGCCAGCGCCCTTGAGGTCCTCGGAGGCTACACCTTC. Translated: CASALEVLGGYTF.

This clonotype was seen at least ten times. The chain's CDR3 is CASSVTSGGRTQYF. The DNA for the CDR3 is TGTGCCAGCAGCGTGACTAGCGGGGGACGTACCCAGTACTTC. The genes are TRBV7-2 and TRBJ2-5, with TRBD2 matching over 12 bases. The V gene end was trimmed by 5 bases and the J gene end by 8 bases; junction bases not matched to a gene: 6. The CDR3 contains 14 residues. Germline V gives CDR1 SGHTA, CDR2 FQGNSA.

The chain employs TRBV5-5 and TRBJ1-2; 10 bases fit TRBD1. V was pared by 3 bases and J by 7 bases, with 6 bases of the junction left unmatched. CDR1 is SGHKS and CDR2 is YYEKEE in the germline V gene (reference sequence). The CDR3 covers 14 residues. This chain's CDR3 is CASSSGQGKGGYTF. Written as DNA, the CDR3 is TGTGCCAGCAGCTCGGGACAGGGGAAGGGTGGCTACACCTTC.

This clonotype has only a few counts. V and J are TRBV7-9 and TRBJ1-1; 8 bases are a match to TRBD1. The germline V gene has CDR1 SEHNR and CDR2 FQNEAQ (reference sequence). The CDR3 length is 14 residues. V trimming: 5 bases; J trimming: 7 bases; junction bases outside the gene matches: 9. Here the CDR3 DNA reads TGTGCCAGCAGCGCGGGGACAGGTTCGGGTGAAGCTTTCTTT. This gives the protein CASSAGTGSGEAFF.

There are a few counts of this clonotype. The chain links TRBV30 to TRBJ2-5; D is unresolved. The CDR3 runs to 13 residues. The germline V gene encodes CDR1 GTSNPN and CDR2 SVGIG (reference sequence). V was trimmed by 2 bases and J by 1 base, leaving 8 bases between them. CDR3 sequence reads: CAWSPRTQETQYF. Here the CDR3 DNA reads TGTGCCTGGAGTCCCCGGACCCAAGAGACCCAGTACTTC.

This clonotype has ten or more counts. The V and J genes are TRBV12-3 or TRBV12-4 and TRBJ2-7, with D perhaps TRBD1 or TRBD2 (7 bases each). The CDR3 runs to 15 residues. Between the trimmed V and J ends, which lost 6 bases and 1 base, there was a span of 16 bases. The CDR3 sequence: CASSPGRGGSYEQYF. The CDR3 region has the DNA TGTGCCAGCAGCCCGGGCAGGGGGGGGTCCTACGAGCAGTACTTC.

The table lists this clonotype with many counts. The rearrangement uses TRBV14 and TRBJ2-7, with 8 bases matching TRBD1. V trimming: 1 base; J trimming: 3 bases; junction bases outside the gene matches: 2. In germline, CDR1 is SGHDN, CDR2 FVKESK. This CDR3 has 14 residues. In DNA form, the CDR3 reads TGTGCCAGCAGCCAAGGAGGGACAGGCTACGAGCAGTACTTC. Encoded protein: CASSQGGTGYEQYF.

This clonotype was observed a few times. CDR3 residues: CASSPGGAGNQPQHF. The CDR3 region has the DNA TGTGCCAGCAGCCCGGGGGGGGCTGGCAATCAGCCCCAGCATTTT. The J gene is TRBJ1-5, the V gene TRBV12-3 or TRBV12-4; TRBD1 might be the D (6 bases). The V and J ends lost 6 bases and 2 bases respectively, with 14 bases between them. This CDR3 spans 15 amino acids.

The rearrangement joins TRBV7-2 to TRBJ2-5; D gene unclear. The CDR3 loop spans 13 amino acids. Per germline, CDR1 SGHTA and CDR2 FQGNSA. The V gene lost 1 base and the J gene lost 3 bases, with 6 bases spanning the gap. CDR3 coding DNA: TGTGCCAGCAGCTTAGTTGTAGAAGAGACCCAGTACTTC. Translated: CASSLVVEETQYF.